This is a list of T cell receptor beta chains from one sample in a study of sequential checkpoint blockade in melanoma. The table came from immunoSEQ multiplex PCR; TCRdb's copy has only in-frame clones and leaves some out. The sample lists 1,500 to 2,000 clones; roughly a quarter were seen once. The source was tumor tissue (inferred from file names), collected from a patient given nivolumab and ipilimumab in sequence. Receptors were obtained from a human donor with melanoma. Both conserved end residues are part of each CDR3. The D gene is left open where the match is weak. Clone size appears in some rows only: once, few, many, or a class for an expanded clone.

j_call d_call v_call clone_size cdr3_aa cdr3_nt
TRBJ1-6 - TRBV9 - CASARDRSNSPLHF TGTGCCAGCGCCCGCGATCGGAGTAATTCACCCCTCCACTTT
TRBJ1-2 - TRBV9 few CASSVGDLYGYTF TGTGCCAGCAGCGTAGGGGACCTCTATGGCTACACCTTC
TRBJ2-7 - TRBV18 - CASSPVGGGSSYEQYF TGTGCCAGCTCACCCGTTGGTGGGGGGTCCTCCTACGAGCAGTACTTC
TRBJ2-5 TRBD2 TRBV9 - CASSVSGTSGDQETQYF TGTGCCAGCAGCGTATCGGGGACTAGCGGGGACCAAGAGACCCAGTACTTC
TRBJ2-3 - TRBV23-1 medium-sized CASSQVGGGTDTQYF TGCGCCAGCAGCCAAGTAGGCGGGGGCACAGATACGCAGTATTTT
TRBJ2-3 - TRBV6-8 few CASSISGGTQYF TGTGCCAGCAGTATCTCCGGGGGTACGCAGTATTTT
TRBJ2-2 TRBD1 TRBV11-3 medium-sized CASSFPKDRKNTGELFF TGTGCCAGCAGCTTTCCTAAGGACAGGAAGAACACCGGGGAGCTGTTTTTT
TRBJ2-3 - TRBV18 - CASSPGLLTDTQYF TGTGCCAGCTCACCGGGTCTACTCACAGATACGCAGTATTTT
TRBJ1-2 TRBD1 TRBV6-8 - CASGYPRTGDGYTF TGTGCCAGCGGATACCCCAGGACAGGGGATGGCTACACCTTC
TRBJ1-6 - TRBV6-8 few CASSSSRGEASPLHF TGTGCCAGCAGTTCTTCCAGGGGAGAGGCTTCACCCCTCCACTTT
TRBJ2-7 - TRBV1 medium-sized CASSQEPQGANHEQYF TGCGCCAGCAGCCAAGAGCCGCAGGGGGCGAATCACGAGCAGTACTTC
TRBJ2-1 - TRBV29-1 - CSVDSSYNEQFF TGCAGCGTTGATTCTTCCTACAATGAGCAGTTCTTC
TRBJ2-1 TRBD2 TRBV6-8 large CASSYATSGFNEQFF TGTGCCAGCAGTTACGCGACTAGCGGGTTCAATGAGCAGTTCTTC
TRBJ2-2 - TRBV4-1 few CASSQGTDGTGELFF TGCGCCAGCAGCCAAGGGACAGACGGGACCGGGGAGCTGTTTTTT
TRBJ1-1 - TRBV25-1 large CASSEGYANTEAFF TGTGCCAGCAGTGAAGGGTACGCGAACACTGAAGCTTTCTTT
TRBJ2-3 TRBD2 TRBV19 - CASSLTDGGAVDTQYF TGTGCCAGTAGTCTGACCGACGGGGGGGCGGTAGATACGCAGTATTTT
TRBJ2-3 - TRBV19 - CASSIAPTSTDTQYF TGTGCCAGTAGTATAGCCCCGACTAGTACAGATACGCAGTATTTT
TRBJ2-2 TRBD2 TRBV6-8 - CASSYSELAAPNTGELFF TGTGCCAGCAGTTACTCAGAACTAGCGGCCCCGAACACCGGGGAGCTGTTTTTT
TRBJ2-1 TRBD2 TRBV6-8 few CASSPGTSGMDEQFF TGTGCCAGCAGTCCCGGGACTAGCGGGATGGATGAGCAGTTCTTC
TRBJ2-7 - TRBV9 - CASSVGDLAEQYF TGTGCCAGCAGCGTGGGGGATCTCGCCGAGCAGTACTTC
TRBJ1-1 - TRBV9 few CASSVGQAGTEAFF TGTGCCAGCAGCGTAGGACAGGCTGGGACTGAAGCTTTCTTT
TRBJ1-1 - TRBV11-3 medium-sized CASSWDQPLNTEAFF TGTGCCAGCAGCTGGGATCAACCTTTGAACACTGAAGCTTTCTTT
TRBJ2-1 - TRBV11-3 medium-sized CASSLGRGPSYNEQFF TGTGCCAGCAGCTTAGGTCGGGGCCCCTCCTACAATGAGCAGTTCTTC
TRBJ1-6 - TRBV6-8 medium-sized CASSDRGMGSPLHF TGTGCCAGCAGTGATCGGGGAATGGGGTCACCCCTCCACTTT
TRBJ2-7 TRBD1 TRBV11-3 medium-sized CASSSSPGQAVNGHEQYF TGTGCCAGCAGCTCCTCCCCGGGACAGGCCGTAAACGGGCACGAGCAGTACTTC
TRBJ2-2 TRBD2 TRBV11-3 medium-sized CASSSMGLANTGELFF TGTGCCAGCAGCTCAATGGGACTAGCGAACACCGGGGAGCTGTTTTTT
TRBJ2-1 - TRBV5-1 - CASSLDGASYNEQFF TGCGCCAGCAGCTTGGACGGGGCATCCTACAATGAGCAGTTCTTC
TRBJ1-2 TRBD1 TRBV11-3 medium-sized CASSIIRGTDYGYTF TGTGCCAGCAGCATTATCAGGGGGACCGACTATGGCTACACCTTC
TRBJ2-4 - TRBV5-1 - CASSWGRGTKNIQYF TGCGCCAGCAGCTGGGGCCGCGGGACCAAAAACATTCAGTACTTC
TRBJ1-4 TRBD1 TRBV11-3 medium-sized CASSPAGTGDEKLFF TGTGCCAGCAGCCCGGCCGGGACAGGAGACGAAAAACTGTTTTTT
TRBJ2-1 TRBD2 TRBV11-3 medium-sized CASSSRLAGTYNEQFF TGTGCCAGCAGCTCAAGACTAGCGGGGACCTACAATGAGCAGTTCTTC
TRBJ1-1 - TRBV5-1 large CASSLWGGEGDTEAFF TGCGCCAGCAGCTTGTGGGGTGGGGAAGGGGACACTGAAGCTTTCTTT
TRBJ1-2 - TRBV29-1 - CSVERGGYGYTF TGCAGCGTTGAACGGGGTGGCTATGGCTACACCTTC
TRBJ1-2 TRBD1 TRBV11-3 medium-sized CASSLHGDTGTVDGYTF TGTGCCAGCAGCTTACACGGGGATACCGGGACAGTGGATGGCTACACCTTC
TRBJ2-3 TRBD2 TRBV12-5 - CASGPGLAGGLGDTQYF TGTGCTAGTGGTCCTGGACTAGCGGGAGGGCTTGGAGATACGCAGTATTTT
TRBJ1-1 - TRBV6-8 - CASSYVGTEAFF TGTGCCAGCAGTTATGTGGGCACTGAAGCTTTCTTT
TRBJ1-1 - TRBV9 medium-sized CASSGTGGRVRVTEAFF TGTGCCAGCAGCGGGACCGGGGGGAGGGTTAGGGTCACTGAAGCTTTCTTT
TRBJ1-6 - TRBV12-5 - CASVRQLSSYNSPLHF TGTGCCAGCGTGAGACAGTTAAGCTCCTATAATTCACCCCTCCACTTT
TRBJ1-2 - TRBV7-1 few CASQVGFNYGYTF TGTGCCAGCCAGGTCGGGTTTAACTATGGCTACACCTTC